The 9 T cell receptor beta chains given below trace back to one sample, sequenced in a study of shared clonotypes between healthy human individuals. Measured with immunoSEQ multiplex PCR; TCRdb has only the in-frame clones, and not every one. The sample yields millions of clones, 90% to 95% seen once. Sequenced material: naive CD4+ T cells sorted from blood. Subset described: CD45RA+ positively selected. These TCRs come from a young man in good health.

The chain recombines TRBV10-1 with TRBJ2-2; 8 nucleotides line up with TRBD1. This CDR3 is built from 15 residues. Germline CDR1 WNHNN, CDR2 SYGVQD (reference sequence). V lost 10 bases and J lost 1; bases outside the gene matches: 8. CDR3 region: CATDPGTGNTGELFF. CDR3 bases: TGCGCCACCGACCCCGGGACAGGGAACACCGGGGAGCTGTTTTTT.

J is TRBJ1-1 and V is TRBV7-8; TRBD1 matches 8 bases. The junction had 6 bases not matched to a gene; V was cut back by 4 bases and J by 2 bases. Germline values: CDR1 SGHVS, CDR2 FQNEAQ. This CDR3 is built from 15 residues. CDR3 DNA: TGTGCCAGCAGCTCTACCGGGACAGGTAACACTGAAGCTTTCTTT. As protein: CASSSTGTGNTEAFF.

V gene TRBV2 combines with J gene TRBJ1-2; no definite D call. The V gene lost 8 bases and the J gene lost 5 bases, with 15 bases spanning the gap. Germline V lookup: CDR1 SNHLY, CDR2 FYNNEI. The CDR3 consists of 13 residues. The CDR3 protein is CASGEGRFYGYTF. The CDR3 region has the DNA TGTGCCAGCGGGGAAGGGAGATTTTATGGCTACACCTTC.

To note about this clone: This same CDR3 is encoded by further DNA sequences in the sample. This chain joins TRBV15 and TRBJ2-7, with unresolved D. Trimming stripped 0 bases from V and 3 bases from J, with 3 bases between. The germline CDR1 and CDR2 sequences are LNHNV and YYDKDF (reference sequence). The CDR3 runs 12 residues. The CDR3 nucleotides read TGTGCCACCAGCAGAGAGGGCTACGAGCAGTACTTC. Its protein is CATSREGYEQYF. Full variable domain (missing parts from reference TRBV15 and TRBJ2-7): DAMVIQNPRYQVTQFGKPVTLSCSQTLNHNVMYWYQQKSSQAPKLLFHYYDKDFNNEADTPDNFQSRRPNTSFCFLDIRSPGLGDTAMYLCATSREGYEQYFGPGTRLTVT.

The chain uses TRBV4-1 and TRBJ2-1, with 8 bases that match TRBD2. J was trimmed by 6 bases and V by 4 bases; bases with no gene match: 14. The germline V gene encodes CDR1 MGHRA and CDR2 YSYEKL. This CDR3 has 17 amino acids. In nucleotides, the CDR3 is TGCGCCAGCAGCCCCCCTTTCAACGGGGGGGGACGCAATGAGCAGTTCTTC. Amino acid sequence: CASSPPFNGGGRNEQFF.

The chain is built from TRBV5-6 and TRBJ2-7; D is tentatively TRBD1 or TRBD2 (5 bases each). CDR1 is SGHDT and CDR2 is YYEEEE in the germline V gene. The V end was cut by 4 bases, the J end by 6 bases, with 17 bases between. CDR3 length: 14 amino acids. DNA for the CDR3: TGTGCCAGCAGCCCTTACCTCGGGACCCCCGAGCAGTACTTC. Encoded protein: CASSPYLGTPEQYF.

The table lists this clone with a count of one. As DNA, the CDR3 is TGTGCCAGCAGTTACGACCTAGCAGGTTCTGGCTACACCTTC. This gives the protein CASSYDLAGSGYTF. This chain uses TRBV6-5 with TRBJ1-2; D not resolved. Trimming stripped 2 bases from V and 7 bases from J, with 14 bases between. The CDR3 loop spans 14 amino acids. CDR1 is MNHEY and CDR2 is SVGAGI in the germline V gene.

The rearrangement links TRBV10-3 to TRBJ2-5; D is undetermined. Germline lookup yields CDR1 ENHRY and CDR2 SYGVKD. The V end was cut by 6 bases, the J end by 2 bases, with 13 bases between. The CDR3 loop spans 14 amino acids. Here the CDR3 DNA reads TGTGCCATCAGAGCAGGAGCCTTACAAGAGACCCAGTACTTC. It specifies CAIRAGALQETQYF.

V and J are TRBV6-5 and TRBJ1-1; weak D call: TRBD1 (6 bases). Germline loops: CDR1 MNHEY, CDR2 SVGAGI. The germline V and J ends were trimmed by 7 bases and 11 bases, with 20 bases remaining between them. The CDR3 runs to 13 residues. CDR3: CASIGPTGKEAFF. The DNA of the CDR3 is TGTGCCAGCATTGGTCCTACAGGGAAAGAGGCTTTCTTT.